These 25 T cell receptor beta chains were sequenced from one sample in a study of blood T cell repertoires in COVID-19. Assay: immunoSEQ multiplex PCR; the TCRdb copy retains only in-frame clones and omits some. The sample records about 230,000 clones, around nine tenths being singletons. Sequencing was performed on PBMCs or T cells enriched from blood (not recorded which). Receptors were obtained from a woman between 25 and 40 years old who had been exposed to COVID-19.

V is TRBV5-5 and J is TRBJ1-5, with a possible D match to TRBD1 (5 bases). CDR3 size: 13 residues. The V and J ends lost 3 bases and 3 bases respectively, with 7 bases between them. Germline loops: CDR1 SGHKS, CDR2 YYEKEE (reference sequence). DNA of the CDR3: TGTGCCAGCAGCTCGACAGTCAATCAGCCCCAGCATTTT. Its translation: CASSSTVNQPQHF.

V and J are TRBV2 and TRBJ1-2, with unresolved D. Per germline, CDR1 SNHLY and CDR2 FYNNEI. The CDR3 has 13 residues. Between the trimmed V and J ends, which lost 6 bases and 4 bases, there was a span of 12 bases. The CDR3: CASRSPGAYGYTF. The CDR3 DNA is TGTGCCAGCAGGTCCCCGGGTGCCTATGGCTACACCTTC.

The J gene is TRBJ2-1, the V gene TRBV6-1; 9 nucleotides align to TRBD2. Germline assignment: CDR1 MNHNS and CDR2 SASEGT. The CDR3 totals 16 residues. Unmatched junction bases numbered 15, after V lost 6 bases and J lost 9 bases. The CDR3 sequence is CASREPSGILRSEQFF. The CDR3 DNA is TGTGCCAGCAGGGAACCTAGCGGGATCCTCCGAAGTGAGCAGTTCTTC.

This rearrangement joins TRBV7-9 to TRBJ2-1; TRBD2 matches at 7 bases. V dropped 4 bases and J dropped 6; count of bases not matched to a gene: 15. The CDR3 sequence is 17 residues long. Germline values: CDR1 SEHNR, CDR2 FQNEAQ (reference sequence). CDR3 coding DNA: TGTGCCAGCAGCTCCAACGGGATTCGGGGAGGGGTCAATGAGCAGTTCTTC. Translation: CASSSNGIRGGVNEQFF.

The rearrangement links TRBV25-1 to TRBJ2-1; 7 bases are shared with TRBD1. Germline values: CDR1 MGHDK, CDR2 SYGVNS. The CDR3 runs 16 residues. V dropped 3 bases and J dropped 10; count of bases not matched to a gene: 15. CDR3 DNA: TGTGCCAGCAGTGAGTGGGACAGCCTACAATGGAGGGAGCAGTTCTTC. Its protein product is CASSEWDSLQWREQFF.

The V call is TRBV20-1, the J call TRBJ1-1; D not resolved. The CDR3 loop spans 10 amino acids. V gave up 0 bases and J gave up 8 bases, with 4 bases separating them. CDR1 and CDR2 (germline): DFQATT, SNEGSKA (reference sequence). The CDR3 protein is CSARDVEAFF. The CDR3 DNA is TGCAGTGCTAGAGATGTAGAAGCTTTCTTT.

This clone was counted many times. The chain has TRBV9 and TRBJ1-2; TRBD1 agrees at 7 bases. CDR3 length: 15 amino acids. Losses at the gene ends were 3 bases for V and 6 bases for J; bases not matched to a gene: 11. In germline, CDR1 is SGDLS, CDR2 YYNGEE. As DNA, the CDR3 is TGTGCCAGCAGCGGTCCCTTACAGGGGATTCATGGCTACACCTTC. This encodes CASSGPLQGIHGYTF.

The V gene is TRBV9, the J gene TRBJ2-1, with 15 bases fitting TRBD2. Trimming removed 8 bases from V and 5 bases from J; junction bases left unmatched: 17. This CDR3 has 19 amino acids. Germline V lookup: CDR1 SGDLS, CDR2 YYNGEE. The CDR3 region has the DNA TGTGCCAGTAGCACCACAGGACTAGCGGGAGGGGACCGAAACAATGAGCAGTTCTTC. Protein sequence: CASSTTGLAGGDRNNEQFF.

The rearrangement links TRBV2 to TRBJ2-5, with 7 bases matching TRBD2. Germline V lookup: CDR1 SNHLY, CDR2 FYNNEI. The CDR3 length is 14 residues. The trim removed 8 bases at V and 1 base at J, leaving 7 bases unmatched. This CDR3 reads CASRKAGSQETQYF. The CDR3 nucleotides read TGTGCCAGCCGGAAAGCGGGATCCCAAGAGACCCAGTACTTC.

The genes are TRBV12-5 and TRBJ1-1; 7 bases map to TRBD1. The CDR3 spans 19 residues. V lost 3 bases to trimming and J lost 4 bases; unmatched junction nucleotides: 20. In germline, CDR1 is LGHNT, CDR2 FRNRAP. This CDR3 reads CASGLVNLRDSFFGTEAFF. CDR3 coding DNA: TGTGCTAGTGGTTTAGTGAATCTCCGGGACAGTTTTTTCGGCACTGAAGCTTTCTTT. Full variable domain (rest looked up from reference TRBV12-5 and TRBJ1-1): DARVTQTPRHKVTEMGQEVTMRCQPILGHNTVFWYRQTMMQGLELLAYFRNRAPLDDSGMPKDRFSAEMPDATLATLKIQPSEPRDSAVYFCASGLVNLRDSFFGTEAFFGQGTRLTVV.

This clone has a single count. The gene calls are TRBV30 and TRBJ2-1, with a tentative D call TRBD2 (5 bases). The CDR3 is 12 residues long. Germline V gene data show CDR1 as GTSNPN and CDR2 as SVGIG (reference sequence). The V end was cut by 4 bases, the J end by 7 bases, with 11 bases between. The CDR3 here is CAWTDTGNEQFF. In DNA, the CDR3 is TGTGCCTGGACTGACACGGGAAATGAGCAGTTCTTC.

This clone was seen only once. The chain combines TRBV18 with TRBJ2-1, with 9 bases fitting TRBD1. The CDR3 contains 15 residues. The germline V gene has CDR1 KGHSH and CDR2 LQKENI. V was clipped by 3 bases and J by 4 bases; unmatched bases: 4. CDR3 in amino acids: CASSPRDRAYNEQFF. DNA for the CDR3: TGTGCCAGCTCACCCCGGGACAGGGCGTACAATGAGCAGTTCTTC.

The chain combines TRBV2 with TRBJ2-1; TRBD2 matches at 8 bases. Germline V gives CDR1 SNHLY, CDR2 FYNNEI. Trimming at V came to 6 bases and at J to 2 bases, leaving 9 bases not matched to a gene. The CDR3 has 16 residues. Written as DNA, the CDR3 is TGTGCCAGCAGCGGACCTTCTAGCGGGCCCTACAATGAGCAGTTCTTC. It encodes CASSGPSSGPYNEQFF.

This clone was detected only once. This chain joins TRBV7-9 and TRBJ2-7; 8 bases match TRBD1. V shed 5 bases, J shed 5 bases, and the junction held 8 bases outside the gene matches. The V gene's germline CDR1 is SEHNR and CDR2 FQNEAQ (reference sequence). The CDR3 spans 14 residues. The CDR3: CASSTRQGPHEQYF. The CDR3 bases are TGTGCCAGCAGCACCCGACAGGGGCCGCACGAGCAGTACTTC.

The chain employs TRBV9 and TRBJ1-6; TRBD1 matches at 7 bases. From germline, CDR1 is SGDLS and CDR2 YYNGEE. This CDR3 has 16 amino acids. V was clipped by 0 bases and J by 6 bases; unmatched bases: 6. The CDR3 DNA reads as TGTGCCAGCAGCGTAGAGGGGGCAGGGCTTAATTCACCCCTCCACTTT. Translation gives CASSVEGAGLNSPLHF.

The chain employs TRBV25-1 and TRBJ2-3; 7 bases fit TRBD2. The CDR3 loop spans 12 amino acids. With V trimmed by 9 bases and J by 2 bases, 2 bases remained unmatched. Germline CDR1 MGHDK, CDR2 SYGVNS. In nucleotides, the CDR3 is TGTGCCAGGGGGGGGTCCACAGATACGCAGTATTTT. The encoded protein is CARGGSTDTQYF.

This clone was observed a single time. The chain links TRBV5-1 to TRBJ1-2; D is undetermined. CDR3 length equals 16 residues. Germline assignment: CDR1 SGHRS and CDR2 YFSETQ. V was trimmed by 3 bases and J by 7 bases, leaving 22 bases between them. The CDR3: CASSSGLVGKGSGYTF. As DNA, the CDR3 is TGCGCCAGCAGCTCCGGCCTAGTTGGGAAAGGGAGTGGCTACACCTTC.

The chain uses TRBV5-1 and TRBJ2-5; possibly TRBD2 for D (5 bases). CDR3 length equals 14 residues. V lost 3 bases and J lost 2, with 11 bases in between. Germline lookup yields CDR1 SGHRS and CDR2 YFSETQ. CDR3 protein: CASSSGSPQETQYF. The DNA for the CDR3 is TGCGCCAGCAGCTCGGGGTCCCCTCAAGAGACCCAGTACTTC.

This chain joins TRBV20-1 and TRBJ2-7; D is perhaps TRBD2 (5 bases). The CDR3 spans 12 residues. Trimming stripped 3 bases from V and 3 bases from J, with 9 bases between. CDR1 is DFQATT, CDR2 SNEGSKA, per germline (reference sequence). The CDR3 region is CSASRGNYEQYF. The CDR3, as DNA: TGCAGTGCTAGTCGGGGAAACTACGAGCAGTACTTC.

J is TRBJ2-7 and V is TRBV9, with D possibly matching TRBD2 (7 bases). The germline V gene has CDR1 SGDLS and CDR2 YYNGEE. The CDR3 covers 14 residues. V lost 3 bases, J lost 1 base, and 11 bases lay in between. The DNA for the CDR3 is TGTGCCAGCAGCGAGGGGGGGGTTTCCTACGAGCAGTACTTC. Translating it yields CASSEGGVSYEQYF.

The chain uses TRBV6-6 and TRBJ1-5; 7 bases line up with TRBD1. The CDR3 is 15 amino acids. Germline V gene data show CDR1 as MNHNY and CDR2 as SVGAGI (reference sequence). The V and J ends lost 5 bases and 3 bases, in that order; junction bases with no gene match: 7. CDR3: CASSLGTADNQPQHF. The CDR3 DNA follows: TGTGCCAGCAGTCTTGGGACAGCCGACAATCAGCCCCAGCATTTT.

This chain connects TRBV5-6 to TRBJ2-7; possible D gene TRBD1, 6 bases. Germline CDR1 SGHDT, CDR2 YYEEEE. Trimming pared 2 bases from V and 4 bases from J, leaving 7 bases between. The CDR3 has 12 amino acids. CDR3 in amino acids: CASSLQGYEQYF. The CDR3 DNA reads as TGTGCCAGCAGCTTACAGGGTTACGAGCAGTACTTC.

The rearrangement uses TRBV27 and TRBJ1-1; no clear D gene. Trimming took 3 bases from V and 7 from J, leaving 15 bases between them. CDR1 and CDR2 from the germline V gene are MNHEY and SMNVEV (reference sequence). The CDR3 covers 14 residues. CDR3 residues: CASSFYKTKHEAFF. The DNA of the CDR3 is TGTGCCAGCAGTTTTTATAAAACGAAACATGAAGCTTTCTTT.

The rearrangement links TRBV30 to TRBJ1-2; D unresolved. This CDR3 region has 13 residues. V shed 2 bases and J shed 1 base, with 8 bases lying between them. Germline V lookup: CDR1 GTSNPN, CDR2 SVGIG (reference sequence). The CDR3 protein is CAWSPQFNYGYTF. CDR3 DNA: TGTGCCTGGAGTCCACAGTTTAACTATGGCTACACCTTC. The full variable domain, in which reference TRBV30 and TRBJ1-2 provide the parts outside the CDR3, is SQTIHQWPATLVQPVGSPLSLECTVEGTSNPNLYWYRQAAGRGLQLLFYSVGIGQISSEVPQNLSASRPQDRQFILSSKKLLLSDSGFYLCAWSPQFNYGYTFGSGTRLTVV.

The rearrangement joins TRBV13 to TRBJ2-7, with D perhaps matching TRBD2 (6 bases). The germline V and J ends were trimmed by 1 base and 2 bases, with 6 bases remaining between them. The germline CDR1 and CDR2 sequences are PRHDT and FYEKMQ (reference sequence). This CDR3 comprises 13 residues. The DNA of the CDR3 is TGTGCCAGCAGCTTAGCGGGAGCCTACGAGCAGTACTTC. Translated, it gives CASSLAGAYEQYF.